This T cell receptor beta chain derives from a study of cytomegalovirus exposure and HLA in healthy donors. Study context: The early release's HLA-typed donors yielded some 85 million unique TCRs. Study-level findings and limits: Researchers reported in a later analysis that a missense DCLRE1C variant was tied to TCR beta V- and J-gene trimming.

About this clone itself: The antigen remains undetermined.

In germline, CDR1 is GTSNPN, CDR2 SVGIG (reference sequence). The J segment lost 2 bases and the V segment lost 3 bases, leaving 4 bases of the junction unmatched. The CDR3 has 14 residues. The PCR had 60 Vbeta and 13 Jbeta primers. Only in-frame clones appear in the TCRdb table, and some are missing; sequencing was by immunoSEQ multiplex PCR. Its table lists 50,000 to 70,000 clones. This TCR was sampled from a woman under 30 in good health and CMV-seronegative. Sequencing was done on a sample of PBMCs. V usage is TRBV30 and J usage is TRBJ2-3, with TRBD2 matching 8 bases. CDR3 loop: CAWRERGITDTQYF. The CDR3, as DNA: TGTGCCTGGAGGGAGCGGGGGATCACAGATACGCAGTATTTT.